This is a list of T cell receptor beta chains from one sample in a study of Ad26.COV2.S vaccination and SARS-CoV-2 variants. The repertoire was sequenced with immunoSEQ multiplex PCR; TCRdb's copy has only in-frame clones and lacks some. The sample has over 110,000 clones, 86% seen once. The sequenced sample was peripheral blood, obtained after recovery from COVID-19. The receptors here all came from a human donor who had recovered from COVID-19. The CDR3 runs from the conserved cysteine through the conserved F or W. Part of the rows lack a size; the others show once, few, many or a class for expanded clones.

>TRBJ2-7|-|TRBV28
CASSPDTYYEQYF
>TRBJ1-1|-|TRBV3-1/TRBV3-2
CASSQGVGGGTEAFF
>TRBJ2-1|-|TRBV9
CASSPRTGYNEQFF
>TRBJ2-1|-|TRBV6-2/TRBV6-3
CASSYSISYNEQFF
>TRBJ2-2|-|TRBV6-2/TRBV6-3
CASSYGQGVNTGELFF
>TRBJ1-1|once|TRBV6-2/TRBV6-3
CASSYTTGNTEAFF
>TRBJ2-7|-|TRBV4-1
CASSQDFGSYEQYF
>TRBJ2-7|-|TRBV7-8
CASSLGDGTGPSYEQYF
>TRBJ1-2|-|TRBV6-5
CASSRAVESYGYTF
>TRBJ2-7|-|TRBV4-3
CASSQDRRRGTYEQYF
>TRBJ2-7|-|TRBV5-8
CASSLKIHEQYF
>TRBJ2-7|-|TRBV5-1
CASSSRQNSYEQYF
>TRBJ1-1|once|TRBV5-1
CASRQGADTEAFF